This T cell receptor (beta chain) was sequenced in a study of OX40 agonist ivuxolimab in advanced cancers. Using immunoSEQ multiplex PCR, the repertoire was profiled, and TCRdb retains in-frame clones only, with some absent. The repertoire holds about 91,000 clones, 70% to 90% seen once, with roughly 0.52% in the top ten. The CDR3 is made up of 18 amino acids. Material: CD4+ or CD8+ T cells sorted from blood, obtained in a trial of the OX40 agonist ivuxolimab. The V call is TRBV12-2, the J call TRBJ1-1; no check of the table's D call, TRBD1, against the DNA was made. TRBV12-2 is a pseudogene locus. This TCR was sampled from an adult with an advanced solid tumor such as melanoma, head and neck, liver or kidney cancer. The CDR3 sequence: CASRLVWQCGTMNTEAFF. CDR3 in DNA: TGTGCAAGTCGCTTAGTCTGGCAATGTGGGACAATGAACACTGAAGCTTTCTTT.